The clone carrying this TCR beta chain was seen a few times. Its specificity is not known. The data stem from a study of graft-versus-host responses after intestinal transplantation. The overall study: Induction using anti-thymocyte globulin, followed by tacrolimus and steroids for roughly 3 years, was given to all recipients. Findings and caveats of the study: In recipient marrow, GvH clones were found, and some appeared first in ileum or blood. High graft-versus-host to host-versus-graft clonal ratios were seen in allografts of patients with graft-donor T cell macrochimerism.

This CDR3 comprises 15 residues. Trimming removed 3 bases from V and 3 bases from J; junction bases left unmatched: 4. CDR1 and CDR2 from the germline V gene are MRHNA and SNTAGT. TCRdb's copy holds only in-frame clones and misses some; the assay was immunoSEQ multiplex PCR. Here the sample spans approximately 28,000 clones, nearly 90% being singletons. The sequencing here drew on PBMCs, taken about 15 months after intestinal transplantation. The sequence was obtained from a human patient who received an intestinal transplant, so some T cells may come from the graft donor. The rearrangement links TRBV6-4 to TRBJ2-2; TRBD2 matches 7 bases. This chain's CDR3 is CASSESSGDTGELFF. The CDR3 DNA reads TGTGCCAGCAGTGAATCTAGCGGAGACACCGGGGAGCTGTTTTTT.